These 11 T cell receptor beta chains were sequenced from one sample in a study of regulatory dendritic cells for organ transplantation. The repertoire was sequenced with immunoSEQ multiplex PCR; TCRdb's copy has only in-frame clones and lacks some. The sample holds fewer than 40,000 clones; approximately 91% are singletons and the top ten take under 0.075%. The specimen was naive CD4+ T cells from blood. Subset denoted: CD45RA+ naive T cells. Source of these receptors: a human donor in good health.

This sequence joins TRBV19 and TRBJ2-1, with D possibly called TRBD1 or TRBD2 (5 bases each). CDR1 LNHDA and CDR2 SQIVND come from the germline V gene (reference sequence). V was cut by 3 bases and J by 8 bases, with 8 bases left in between. The CDR3 covers 12 residues. The CDR3 reads CASSMGVYEQFF. CDR3 coding DNA: TGTGCCAGTAGTATGGGGGTCTATGAGCAGTTCTTC.

This clone has only one observation. The rearrangement uses TRBV2 and TRBJ1-2; D is ambiguous. Trimming cost V 4 bases and J 13 bases, with 19 bases left between them. Germline V gene lookup returns CDR1 SNHLY and CDR2 FYNNEI. The CDR3 spans 13 residues. This CDR3 reads CASSVLAAGGGTF. CDR3 in DNA: TGTGCCAGCAGTGTTTTAGCCGCGGGAGGTGGCACCTTC.

The chain couples TRBV4-3 to TRBJ1-4; no reliable D call. This CDR3 contains 14 residues. Trimming pared 0 bases from V and 6 bases from J, leaving 8 bases between. Germline V gives CDR1 LGHNA, CDR2 YSLEER. The CDR3 DNA is TGCGCCAGCAGCCAAGATTGGGATCATGAAAAACTGTTTTTT. The encoded protein is CASSQDWDHEKLFF.

The CDR3 bases are TGTGCCAGCAGCTCATCAGTGAGGAGCACAGATACGCAGTATTTT. The encoded protein is CASSSSVRSTDTQYF. This chain links TRBV11-3 with TRBJ2-3; D not resolved. CDR3 size: 15 residues. Trimming took 4 bases from V and 0 from J, leaving 11 bases between them. CDR1 is SGHNT and CDR2 is YENEEA in the germline V gene.

This chain links TRBV13 with TRBJ2-2; no firm D call. The CDR3 is made up of 12 amino acids. V was shortened by 3 bases and J by 6 bases, with 5 bases between the two germline ends. CDR1 is PRHDT and CDR2 is FYEKMQ in the germline V gene (reference sequence). CDR3 nucleotide sequence: TGTGCCAGCAGCTTGGTCTCCGGGGAGCTGTTTTTT. This gives the protein CASSLVSGELFF.

The V and J genes are TRBV7-9 and TRBJ2-3; D is possibly TRBD1 or TRBD2 (5 bases each). Germline CDR1 reads SEHNR; CDR2 reads FQNEAQ (reference sequence). The CDR3 sequence is 15 residues long. V was cut by 5 bases and J by 6 bases, with 18 bases left in between. The CDR3 nucleotides are TGTGCCAGCAGCCTCGAGGGGCAGGCTCGGGATACGCAGTATTTT. It yields the protein CASSLEGQARDTQYF.

This chain connects TRBV19 to TRBJ2-5; 12 positions match TRBD2. Germline V gene sequence: CDR1 LNHDA, CDR2 SQIVND (reference sequence). V lost 7 bases to trimming and J lost 4 bases; unmatched junction nucleotides: 7. The CDR3 totals 15 residues. The CDR3 bases are TGTGCCAGTAAAACCACTAGCGGGGGGCCAGAGACCCAGTACTTC. This translates into CASKTTSGGPETQYF.

The gene calls are TRBV11-1 and TRBJ2-5, with 9 bases matching TRBD2. J was trimmed by 6 bases and V by 8 bases; bases with no gene match: 4. The germline gives CDR1 SGHAT, CDR2 FQDESV (reference sequence). CDR3 length: 12 residues. The CDR3 protein is CASGTSGQTQYF. CDR3 coding DNA: TGTGCCAGCGGAACTAGCGGGCAGACCCAGTACTTC.

This clone was counted a single time. The chain couples TRBV5-6 to TRBJ1-3; no definite D call. Germline V CDR1 and CDR2: SGHDT, YYEEEE. V gave up 0 bases and J gave up 0 bases, with 10 bases separating them. The CDR3 length is 16 residues. As DNA, the CDR3 is TGTGCCAGCAGCTTGGACCCCCGGGGCTCTGGAAACACCATATATTTT. It specifies CASSLDPRGSGNTIYF.

This chain links TRBV30 with TRBJ2-3; D gene unclear. Germline CDR1 is GTSNPN and CDR2 is SVGIG (reference sequence). Trimming stripped 4 bases from V and 3 bases from J, with 17 bases between. The length of the CDR3 is 15 residues. The CDR3 DNA follows: TGTGCCTGGACGGTCATGTTGGCAGGTACAGATACGCAGTATTTT. Amino acids: CAWTVMLAGTDTQYF.

V is TRBV10-3 and J is TRBJ2-6, with D uncertain. V was cut by 2 bases and J by 3 bases, with 2 bases left in between. Germline-derived CDR1 and CDR2 are ENHRY and SYGVKD. This CDR3 has 13 amino acids. CDR3 nucleotides: TGTGCCATCAGTGAGGATGGGGCCAACGTCCTGACTTTC. It specifies CAISEDGANVLTF.